A single sample is the source of the 22 T cell receptor beta chains below, sequenced in a study of CD8+ T cells in alopecia areata. It was cDNA, reverse transcribed from extracted RNA, that served as the sequencing template. The method was immunoSEQ multiplex PCR; TCRdb's version includes in-frame clones alone and lacks a portion of them. This table holds 150,000 to 200,000 clones, roughly 60% found once. Treatment denoted: oral pan-JAK inhibitor, 5-10 mg twice daily. This specimen was CD4+ T cells sorted from blood, taken at week 24, from a patient treated with tofacitinib. Every receptor here comes from a human donor with alopecia areata.

The chain combines TRBV10-3 with TRBJ2-5; 9 bases are a match to TRBD2. CDR1 is ENHRY and CDR2 is SYGVKD in the germline V gene. V lost 6 bases to trimming and J lost 5 bases; unmatched junction nucleotides: 7. This CDR3 comprises 14 residues. CDR3 loop: CAISGTSFGETQYF. The CDR3 nucleotides are TGTGCCATCAGCGGGACTAGCTTTGGGGAGACCCAGTACTTC.

This CDR3 is CASSQDWTSGTDTQYF. The CDR3 DNA sequence: TGCGCCAGCAGCCAAGATTGGACTAGCGGGACAGATACGCAGTATTTT. The chain carries TRBV4-3 and TRBJ2-3; the match to TRBD2 covers 11 bases. The CDR3 is 16 amino acids. V shed 0 bases and J 3 bases; nucleotides not matched to a gene: 2. Germline loops: CDR1 LGHNA, CDR2 YSLEER.

The chain is built from TRBV5-1 and TRBJ2-7, with D perhaps matching TRBD2 (6 bases). This CDR3 has 14 residues. V lost 4 bases and J 5 bases, leaving 16 bases between the germline ends. Germline V gene lookup returns CDR1 SGHRS and CDR2 YFSETQ. The CDR3 DNA is TGCGCCAGCAGCCCGGGACTCTCGGGCCACGAGCAGTACTTC. The encoded protein is CASSPGLSGHEQYF.

The V call is TRBV10-3, the J call TRBJ2-5, with 8 bases matching TRBD1. Germline V lookup: CDR1 ENHRY, CDR2 SYGVKD. Unmatched junction bases numbered 5, after V lost 7 bases and J lost 4 bases. The CDR3 length is 13 residues. Here the CDR3 DNA reads TGTGCCATCACCGAGGGGACAGGAGAGACCCAGTACTTC. It translates to CAITEGTGETQYF.

This chain links TRBV6-6 with TRBJ1-2; 10 bases are shared with TRBD1. The V segment lost 2 bases and the J segment 12 bases; nucleotides outside the gene matches: 6. This CDR3 spans 13 amino acids. CDR1 and CDR2 (germline): MNHNY, SVGAGI (reference sequence). CDR3 loop: CASSYGTGDGDTF. The CDR3 bases are TGTGCCAGCAGTTACGGGACAGGGGATGGGGACACCTTC.

A word on this clone: Other nucleotide sequences in the sample specify the same CDR3. The chain has TRBV30 and TRBJ1-1, with D hard to call. This CDR3 contains 13 residues. Germline V gene sequence: CDR1 GTSNPN, CDR2 SVGIG (reference sequence). Trimming pared 0 bases from V and 3 bases from J, leaving 8 bases between. CDR3 in amino acids: CAWSVREDTEAFF. CDR3 bases: TGTGCCTGGAGTGTACGTGAGGACACTGAAGCTTTCTTT.

The genes are TRBV13 and TRBJ1-1; D not certain. There are 16 residues in the CDR3. The germline CDR1 and CDR2 sequences are PRHDT and FYEKMQ (reference sequence). Trimming shortened V by 5 bases and J by 0 bases, and 16 bases separated the two germline ends. The CDR3 protein is CASSQRSGGLNTEAFF. Written as DNA, the CDR3 is TGTGCCAGCAGCCAACGGTCCGGCGGGCTGAACACTGAAGCTTTCTTT.

The chain carries TRBV7-9 and TRBJ1-2; perhaps TRBD1 as D (5 bases). Germline V lookup: CDR1 SEHNR, CDR2 FQNEAQ (reference sequence). CDR3 length: 12 residues. With 5 bases removed from V and 7 bases from J, the gap between germline ends came to 11 bases. Written as DNA, the CDR3 is TGTGCCAGCAGCCTAAATGGGGGTGGCTACACCTTC. It is translated as CASSLNGGGYTF.

This clone was found a few times. The V gene is TRBV5-1, the J gene TRBJ2-5; TRBD1 agrees at 11 bases. The CDR3 covers 16 residues. In germline, CDR1 is SGHRS, CDR2 YFSETQ. Trimming cost V 4 bases and J 2 bases; bases outside gene matches: 7. As DNA, the CDR3 is TGCGCCAGCAGCCGGGACAGGGGGATCAGGCAAGAGACCCAGTACTTC. Protein: CASSRDRGIRQETQYF.

This clone was seen a few times. V is TRBV28 and J is TRBJ2-6; 7 positions match TRBD1. CDR3 length: 17 amino acids. J gave up 0 bases and V 4 bases, and 6 bases lay outside the gene matches. Germline V gives CDR1 MDHEN, CDR2 SYDVKM. The CDR3, as DNA: TGTGCCAGCAGTTCCGACAGGGTTAACTCTGGGGCCAACGTCCTGACTTTC. It specifies CASSSDRVNSGANVLTF.

This sequence joins TRBV5-1 and TRBJ2-3; no definite D call. The CDR3 covers 15 residues. V gave up 4 bases and J gave up 6 bases, with 18 bases separating them. CDR1 is SGHRS, CDR2 YFSETQ, per germline. The CDR3 region has the DNA TGCGCCAGCAGCAGGATGGGCGAAGTAGTCGATACGCAGTATTTT. Its protein product is CASSRMGEVVDTQYF.

The chain links TRBV29-1 to TRBJ2-3; either TRBD1 or TRBD2 may fit D (6 bases each). The CDR3 loop spans 17 amino acids. CDR1 is SQVTM and CDR2 is ANQGSEA in the germline V gene. With 0 bases removed from V and 0 bases from J, the gap between germline ends came to 16 bases. The CDR3 reads CSVEDPWGAISTDTQYF. The CDR3 DNA sequence: TGCAGCGTTGAAGATCCTTGGGGGGCAATTAGCACAGATACGCAGTATTTT.

The chain couples TRBV5-1 to TRBJ2-3; D is uncertain. CDR1 SGHRS and CDR2 YFSETQ come from the germline V gene. The length of the CDR3 is 15 residues. With 4 bases removed from V and 8 bases from J, the gap between germline ends came to 20 bases. Here the CDR3 reads CASSREPDKTGTQYF. The CDR3, as DNA: TGCGCCAGCAGCAGAGAGCCAGACAAAACGGGTACGCAGTATTTT.

The chain employs TRBV7-9 and TRBJ1-4, with D perhaps TRBD1 (6 bases). The CDR3 is made up of 14 amino acids. Germline-derived CDR1 and CDR2 are SEHNR and FQNEAQ (reference sequence). V was pared by 5 bases and J by 7 bases, with 14 bases between. CDR3 in amino acids: CASSVQGVSEKLFF. The CDR3 nucleotides are TGTGCCAGCAGCGTACAGGGAGTAAGTGAAAAACTGTTTTTT.

The chain combines TRBV4-3 with TRBJ1-2; unclear D gene. The CDR3 runs 14 residues. Germline CDR1 LGHNA, CDR2 YSLEER. Trimming removed 0 bases at V and 7 bases at J, with 12 bases between. In DNA, the CDR3 is TGCGCCAGCAGCCAAGACCCAGGAATGTCTGGCTACACCTTC. It specifies CASSQDPGMSGYTF.

The rearrangement uses TRBV29-1 and TRBJ2-7, with TRBD1 matching 10 bases. CDR1 is SQVTM, CDR2 ANQGSEA, per germline. The V segment lost 6 bases and the J segment 7 bases; nucleotides outside the gene matches: 9. CDR3 length: 13 amino acids. The CDR3 here is CSVVRQGAGEQYF. The CDR3 coding sequence is TGCAGCGTGGTTAGACAGGGGGCCGGTGAGCAGTACTTC.

The V call is TRBV30, the J call TRBJ2-2; D may be TRBD2 (6 bases). Germline-derived CDR1 and CDR2 are GTSNPN and SVGIG (reference sequence). V gave up 4 bases and J gave up 2 bases, with 14 bases separating them. The CDR3 totals 15 residues. The CDR3 spells CAWTKSGLNTGELFF. Written as DNA, the CDR3 is TGTGCCTGGACCAAATCGGGACTCAACACCGGGGAGCTGTTTTTT.

This clone was found a few times. The gene calls are TRBV30 and TRBJ1-4; 10 positions match TRBD1. Germline-derived CDR1 and CDR2 are GTSNPN and SVGIG (reference sequence). The CDR3 length is 15 residues. The J segment lost 4 bases and the V segment lost 3 bases, leaving 5 bases of the junction unmatched. The CDR3 region is CAWSPGTGVNEKLFF. DNA for the CDR3: TGTGCCTGGAGCCCCGGGACAGGGGTTAATGAAAAACTGTTTTTT.

The V call is TRBV29-1, the J call TRBJ2-7; tentatively, D is TRBD1 (6 bases). The V gene's germline CDR1 is SQVTM and CDR2 ANQGSEA. The V end lost 5 bases, the J end lost 2 bases, and 13 bases lay between the germline ends. The CDR3 has 13 amino acids. The CDR3 reads CSVLTGPAYEQYF. The CDR3, as DNA: TGCAGCGTTCTTACAGGGCCCGCCTACGAGCAGTACTTC.

V is TRBV2 and J is TRBJ1-1; D is uncertain. V lost 2 bases to trimming and J lost 8 bases, with 15 bases between them. CDR1 is SNHLY, CDR2 FYNNEI, per germline. This CDR3 has 14 amino acids. The CDR3, as DNA: TGTGCCAGCAGTGAATCTCGTCCGGCAGCCGAAGCTTTCTTT. Translation: CASSESRPAAEAFF.

This clone was counted once. The V and J genes are TRBV29-1 and TRBJ1-1; TRBD1 might be the D (6 bases). V was clipped by 5 bases and J by 2 bases, with 9 bases between them. The V gene's germline CDR1 is SQVTM and CDR2 ANQGSEA. The CDR3 consists of 12 residues. CDR3 sequence (DNA): TGCAGCGTTAAACAGGGCAACACTGAAGCTTTCTTT. Its protein is CSVKQGNTEAFF.

The V and J genes are TRBV9 and TRBJ1-1, with a possible D match to TRBD1 (6 bases). Germline lookup yields CDR1 SGDLS and CDR2 YYNGEE. V lost 4 bases to trimming and J lost 3 bases, with 19 bases between them. The CDR3 spans 16 residues. The CDR3 sequence: CASSPQGRILDTEAFF. CDR3 coding DNA: TGTGCCAGCAGCCCCCAGGGGAGGATTTTGGACACTGAAGCTTTCTTT.